The rows below give T cell receptor beta chains drawn from one sample of a study of shared T cell receptors in the human thymus. Some clones are missing from TCRdb's copy, which holds only in-frame ones; the method was immunoSEQ multiplex PCR. Of about 400,000 clones in the sample, 95% are singletons; the top ten hold roughly 0.02%. Material: thymocytes. These receptors came from a human donor. The CDR3 runs from the conserved cysteine through the conserved F or W. The order of the fields is V gene, J gene, D gene, clone size, CDR3 DNA, CDR3 protein. A D gene is named only where the DNA matches it firmly. Some rows have no size entry. The others give once, few or many, or a class for an expanded clone.

TRBV27,TRBJ2-7,NA,NA,TGTGCCAGCAGATCCGAGTTTTACGAGCAGTACTTC,CASRSEFYEQYF
TRBV19,TRBJ2-7,TRBD1,NA,TGTGCCAGTAGTAAAGACAGGGACTACGAGCAGTACTTC,CASSKDRDYEQYF
TRBV7-9,TRBJ1-2,NA,NA,TGTGCCAGCAGCTTAAAGGGGGACTATGGCTACACCTTC,CASSLKGDYGYTF
TRBV7-2,TRBJ2-1,TRBD2,NA,TGTGCCAGCAGCCTCAGCGGGAGGGGGGGCAATGAGCAGTTCTTC,CASSLSGRGGNEQFF
TRBV27,TRBJ1-2,NA,NA,TGTGCCACCTTTCGGCCCCCTGGCTATGGCTACACCTTC,CATFRPPGYGYTF
TRBV28,TRBJ2-1,TRBD2,NA,TGTGCCAGCAGTTTTTGGTCGGGGGGGTGGTTCTACAATGAGCAGTTCTTC,CASSFWSGGWFYNEQFF
TRBV6-6,TRBJ2-7,NA,NA,TGTGCCAGCAGTTCGACAGACTTTAACTCCGGGTACTTC,CASSSTDFNSGYF
TRBV29-1,TRBJ2-2,TRBD2,NA,TGCAGCGTTGGGGAGGGTGGCCGGGGAGCTGTTTTT,CSVGEGGRGAVF
TRBV27,TRBJ1-2,TRBD1,once,TGTGCCAGCAGCTTTGAGCAGGGGGCCCCGTACTATGGCTACACCTTC,CASSFEQGAPYYGYTF
TRBV7-2,TRBJ2-5,NA,NA,TGTGCCAGCAGCTCTGCTGAGGCTTCAGAGACCCAGTACTTC,CASSSAEASETQYF
TRBV14,TRBJ1-2,TRBD1,NA,TGTGCCAGCAGCCCGGGACAGGGCCCCTACTATGGCTACACCTTC,CASSPGQGPYYGYTF
TRBV5-1,TRBJ1-1,NA,NA,TGCGCCAGCAGCTTGGTTCCAGGGACGAACACTGAAGCTTTCTTT,CASSLVPGTNTEAFF
TRBV4-2,TRBJ2-7,TRBD1,NA,TGTGCCAGCAGCCAAGCCCCGGACAGGGGTCTCTACGAGCAGTACTTC,CASSQAPDRGLYEQYF
TRBV10-3,TRBJ2-3,TRBD2,NA,TGTGCCATCAGTGAGTCTGAAGGGAGGCGGCTAGCGGGAGAAGATACGCAGTATTTT,CAISESEGRRLAGEDTQYF
TRBV4-1,TRBJ1-4,NA,NA,TGCGCCAGCAGCCACAGTGCAACGGGGGAAAAACTGTTTTTT,CASSHSATGEKLFF
TRBV11-2,TRBJ2-7,NA,NA,TGTGCCAGCAGCTTAGATCTTTTGCGGTCCTACGAGCAGTACTTC,CASSLDLLRSYEQYF
TRBV28,TRBJ1-5,NA,NA,TGTGCCAGCAGTTCCCAGTGGGGCCATCAGCCCCAGCATTTT,CASSSQWGHQPQHF
TRBV6-5,TRBJ2-3,TRBD2,NA,TGTGCCAGCATTGTAGCGGGTTACCGGACAGATACGCAGTATTTT,CASIVAGYRTDTQYF
TRBV6-5,TRBJ2-1,NA,NA,TGTGCCAGCAGTTACGAAGGGGGGCCCAACAATGAGCAGTTCTTC,CASSYEGGPNNEQFF
TRBV23-1,TRBJ2-7,TRBD2,NA,TGCGCCAGCAGTCGGACTAGCGGAGACTCCTACGAGCAGTACTTC,CASSRTSGDSYEQYF
TRBV19,TRBJ1-3,NA,NA,TGTGCCAGTAGCCTGACCCGGACGGGAAACACCATATATTTT,CASSLTRTGNTIYF
TRBV5-6,TRBJ2-3,NA,NA,TGTGCCAGCAGCCCCCCCCCGCGGAATAGCACAGATACGCAGTATTTT,CASSPPPRNSTDTQYF
TRBV11-3,TRBJ2-3,NA,NA,TGTGCCAGCAGCTCTCACTCGGACAGAGAAAGCACAGATACGCAGTATTTT,CASSSHSDRESTDTQYF
TRBV9,TRBJ1-1,NA,NA,TGTGCCAGCAGCGTAGTGATTCCCGGGACGGACCGAATGGGGAACACTGAAGCTTTCTTT,CASSVVIPGTDRMGNTEAFF
TRBV20-1,TRBJ2-1,NA,NA,TGCAGTGCTCTAGCGACAGGTGAGCAGTTCTTC,CSALATGEQFF
TRBV6-1,TRBJ2-3,NA,NA,TGTGCCAGCAGGAGGGACGAGATCTCAGATACGCAGTATTTT,CASRRDEISDTQYF
TRBV27,TRBJ2-1,TRBD2,NA,TGTGCCAGCAGTTTACCCCTTGTTGGGGTAGCGGGAATGAATGGGAATGAGCAGTTCTTC,CASSLPLVGVAGMNGNEQFF
TRBV6-4,TRBJ2-1,NA,NA,TGTGCCAGCAGTGACCCATCGGACAGTGGGGACATCGATGAGCAGTTCTTC,CASSDPSDSGDIDEQFF
TRBV7-8,TRBJ2-3,TRBD2,NA,TGTGCCAGCAGCCTTGACCCTCTACTAGCGGGGGACACAGATACGCAGTATTTT,CASSLDPLLAGDTDTQYF
TRBV19,TRBJ1-4,TRBD1,once,TGTGCCAGTAGTATACCGACAGGGGGCCGATACGGTGAAAAACTGTTTTTT,CASSIPTGGRYGEKLFF
TRBV6-5,TRBJ1-5,NA,NA,TGTGCCAGCAGTCTTACAGGGTTCGGCAATCAGCCCCAGCATTTT,CASSLTGFGNQPQHF
TRBV5-5,TRBJ2-7,NA,NA,TGTGCCAGCGGCCCATGGGGCCCCTCATACTACGAGCAGTACTTC,CASGPWGPSYYEQYF
TRBV2,TRBJ2-3,NA,NA,TGTGCCAGCACGGCCACATTTCCAGGGAATACGCAGTATTTT,CASTATFPGNTQYF
TRBV28,TRBJ1-1,NA,NA,TGTGCCAGCAGTCGACTCAGGGGAAACACTGAAGCTTTCTTT,CASSRLRGNTEAFF
TRBV13,TRBJ2-7,NA,NA,TGTGCCAGCAGCCATTCCCTAGAGGGGGAGCAGTACTTC,CASSHSLEGEQYF
TRBV15,TRBJ2-3,TRBD2,NA,TGTGCCACCAGCAGAGATTGTTGCGGGAGTGCAACAGATACGCAGTATTTT,CATSRDCCGSATDTQYF
TRBV28,TRBJ2-3,NA,NA,TGTGCCAGCAGTTCCTGGGAGGACAGCTCCCAAGGTACGCAGTATTTT,CASSSWEDSSQGTQYF
TRBV28,TRBJ1-2,NA,NA,TGTGCCAGCAGTTTAAACCCCCTCTATGGCTACACCTTC,CASSLNPLYGYTF
TRBV6-1,TRBJ1-3,NA,few,TGTGCCAGCAGCGAAGGTAACAGACTAAGAGGCCGAAACACCATATATTTT,CASSEGNRLRGRNTIYF
TRBV28,TRBJ1-2,NA,NA,TGTGCCAGCACCAAAGTCCGGTTTATAAAAGGCTACACCTTC,CASTKVRFIKGYTF
TRBV6-1,TRBJ2-7,NA,NA,TGTGCCAGCAGTAAAGAACCTCCTCCCGCCTACGAGCAGTACTTC,CASSKEPPPAYEQYF
TRBV4-3,TRBJ2-7,NA,NA,TGCGCCAGCAGCCACGGTACCTCAGGGGCAGGTAATTCCTACGAGCAGTACTTC,CASSHGTSGAGNSYEQYF
TRBV7-9,TRBJ2-3,NA,NA,TGTGCCAGCAGTTTGGGGCGGGACAACACAGATACGCAGTATTTT,CASSLGRDNTDTQYF
TRBV5-4,TRBJ2-7,TRBD2,once,TGTGCCAGCAGCTTGGGAACTAGCGGGGTCTCCTACGAGCAGTACTTC,CASSLGTSGVSYEQYF
TRBV6-5,TRBJ1-4,TRBD1,NA,TGTGCCAGCAGTCACCGCAGGGGGAATGAAAAACTGTTTTTT,CASSHRRGNEKLFF
TRBV19,TRBJ2-7,NA,NA,TGTGCCAGTAGTATGGTGTGGCGGGGCCCTCTTTTTAACGAGCAGTACTTC,CASSMVWRGPLFNEQYF
TRBV2,TRBJ2-5,NA,once,TGTGCCAGCAGCGTGAGGGAGACCCAGTACTTC,CASSVRETQYF
TRBV19,TRBJ2-2,TRBD2,NA,TGTGCCAGTATTTCCGGGAGGGCCGGGACCGGGGAGCTGTTTTTT,CASISGRAGTGELFF
TRBV5-4,TRBJ2-7,NA,NA,TGTGCCAGCAGCGCCTCCGGTCTAGCTGAAGAGCAGTACTTC,CASSASGLAEEQYF
TRBV10-2,TRBJ1-4,TRBD1,NA,TGCGCCAGCAGGAAGGACAGGCTGCATAATGAAAAACTGTTTTTT,CASRKDRLHNEKLFF
TRBV27,TRBJ1-1,NA,once,TGTGCCAGCAGTTCCCGCCTAAACACTGAAGCTTTCTTT,CASSSRLNTEAFF
TRBV4-3,TRBJ2-3,TRBD1,NA,TGCGCCAGCAGCCGAAGCTCTCCCGACAGGGTCAGCACAGATACGCAGTATTTT,CASSRSSPDRVSTDTQYF
TRBV10-1,TRBJ2-3,NA,once,TGCGCCAGCAGTGAGCACTTCACAGATACGCAGTATTTT,CASSEHFTDTQYF
TRBV4-1,TRBJ2-1,TRBD2,NA,TGCGCCAGCAGCCAAGATAATGCGACTAGCGGAGTGTCGAGGGGGTACAATGAGCAGTTCTTC,CASSQDNATSGVSRGYNEQFF
TRBV6-1,TRBJ2-7,NA,few,TGTGCCAGCAGTGGGGCTTACGAGCAGTACTTC,CASSGAYEQYF